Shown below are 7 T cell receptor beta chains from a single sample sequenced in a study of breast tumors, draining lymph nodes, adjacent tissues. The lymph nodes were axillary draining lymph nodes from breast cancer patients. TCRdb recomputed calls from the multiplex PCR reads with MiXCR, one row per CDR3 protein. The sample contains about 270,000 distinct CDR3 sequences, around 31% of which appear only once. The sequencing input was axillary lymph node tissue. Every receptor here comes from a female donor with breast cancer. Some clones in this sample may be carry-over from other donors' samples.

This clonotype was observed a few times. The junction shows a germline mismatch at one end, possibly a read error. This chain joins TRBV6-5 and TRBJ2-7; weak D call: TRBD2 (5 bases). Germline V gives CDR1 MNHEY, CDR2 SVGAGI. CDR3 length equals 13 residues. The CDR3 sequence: CASSHSSGREQYF. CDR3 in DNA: TGTGCCAGCAGTCACTCCAGCGGTCGGGAGCAGTACTTC.

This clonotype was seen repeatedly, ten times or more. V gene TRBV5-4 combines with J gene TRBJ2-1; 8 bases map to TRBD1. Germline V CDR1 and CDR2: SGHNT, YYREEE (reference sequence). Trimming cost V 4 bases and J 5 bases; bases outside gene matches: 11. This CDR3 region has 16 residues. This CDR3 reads CASSGYRGRGDNEQFF. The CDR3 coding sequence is TGTGCCAGCAGCGGATACAGGGGGAGAGGGGACAATGAGCAGTTCTTC.

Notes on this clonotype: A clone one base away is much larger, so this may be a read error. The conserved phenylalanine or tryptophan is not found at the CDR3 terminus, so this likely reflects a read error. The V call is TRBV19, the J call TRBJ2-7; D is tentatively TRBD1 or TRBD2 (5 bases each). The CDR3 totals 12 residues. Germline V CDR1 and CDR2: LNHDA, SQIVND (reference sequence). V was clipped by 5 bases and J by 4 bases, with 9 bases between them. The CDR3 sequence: CASSWDGYEQYL. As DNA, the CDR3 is TGTGCCAGTAGTTGGGACGGTTACGAGCAGTACCTC.

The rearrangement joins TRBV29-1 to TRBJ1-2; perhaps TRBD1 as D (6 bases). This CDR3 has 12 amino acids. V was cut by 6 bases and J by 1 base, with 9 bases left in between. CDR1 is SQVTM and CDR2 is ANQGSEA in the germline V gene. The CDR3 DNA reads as TGCAGCGTGAAGGACAGTAACTATGGCTACACCTTC. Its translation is CSVKDSNYGYTF.

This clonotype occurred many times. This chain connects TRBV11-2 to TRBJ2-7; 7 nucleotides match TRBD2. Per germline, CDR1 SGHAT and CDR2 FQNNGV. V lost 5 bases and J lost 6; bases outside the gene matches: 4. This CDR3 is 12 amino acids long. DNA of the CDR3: TGTGCCAGCAGCCCGGGGGGACTCGAGCAGTACTTC. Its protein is CASSPGGLEQYF.

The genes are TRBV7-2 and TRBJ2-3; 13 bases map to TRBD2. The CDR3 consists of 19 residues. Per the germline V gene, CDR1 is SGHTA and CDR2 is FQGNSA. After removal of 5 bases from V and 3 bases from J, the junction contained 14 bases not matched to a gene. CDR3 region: CASSRTSGRAGSRTDTQYF. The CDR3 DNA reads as TGTGCCAGCAGCCGCACTAGCGGGAGGGCCGGTAGTCGAACAGATACGCAGTATTTT.

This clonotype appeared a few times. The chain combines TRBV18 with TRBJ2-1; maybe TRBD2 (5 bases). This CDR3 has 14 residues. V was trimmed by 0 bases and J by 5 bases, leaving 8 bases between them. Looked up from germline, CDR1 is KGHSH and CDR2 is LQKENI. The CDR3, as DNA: TGTGCCAGCTCACCACCGGAGCGGAACAATGAGCAGTTCTTC. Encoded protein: CASSPPERNNEQFF.